This record looks at one TCR beta chain sequence and its context. A far larger clone is one base from this, pointing to a likely read error. The CDR3 totals 14 residues. CDR1 is SQVTM, CDR2 ANQGSEA, per germline. With 6 bases removed from V and 1 base from J, the gap between germline ends came to 15 bases. The sample comes from a study of shared clonotypes between healthy human individuals. Some clones are missing from TCRdb's copy, which holds only in-frame ones; the method was immunoSEQ multiplex PCR. The profile shows hundreds of thousands of clones, roughly four fifths of them singletons. The receptor comes from a woman in her 40s in good health. Some clones in this sample may be carry-over from other donors' samples. The sequenced sample consisted of PBMCs. The V and J genes are TRBV29-1 and TRBJ1-1; D is possibly TRBD1 (5 bases). In DNA form, the CDR3 reads TGCAGCGTCCTCGGGTGGGGGTCGAACACTGAAGCTTTCTTT. As protein: CSVLGWGSNTEAFF.